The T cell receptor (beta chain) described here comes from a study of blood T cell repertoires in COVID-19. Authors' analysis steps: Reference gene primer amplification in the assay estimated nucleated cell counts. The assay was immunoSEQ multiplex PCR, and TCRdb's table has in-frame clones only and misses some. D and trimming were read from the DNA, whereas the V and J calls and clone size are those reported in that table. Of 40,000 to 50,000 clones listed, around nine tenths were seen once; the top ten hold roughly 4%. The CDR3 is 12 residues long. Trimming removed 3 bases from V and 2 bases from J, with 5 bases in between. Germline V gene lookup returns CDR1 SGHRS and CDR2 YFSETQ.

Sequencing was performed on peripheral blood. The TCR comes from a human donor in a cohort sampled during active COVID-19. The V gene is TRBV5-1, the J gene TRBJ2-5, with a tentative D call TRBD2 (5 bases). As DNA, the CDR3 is TGCGCCAGCAGCTCGGGACAAGAGACCCAGTACTTC. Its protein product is CASSSGQETQYF.